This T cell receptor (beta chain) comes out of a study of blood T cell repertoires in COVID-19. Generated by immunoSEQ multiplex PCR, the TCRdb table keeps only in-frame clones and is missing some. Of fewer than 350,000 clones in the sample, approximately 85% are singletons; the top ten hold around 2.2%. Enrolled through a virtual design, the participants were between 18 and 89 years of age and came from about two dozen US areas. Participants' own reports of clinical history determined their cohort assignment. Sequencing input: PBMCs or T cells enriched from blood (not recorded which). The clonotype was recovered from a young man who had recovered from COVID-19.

This CDR3 is CASSLLAGVKFGELFF. The CDR3 DNA reads TGTGCCAGCAGCTTATTGGCAGGGGTGAAGTTTGGGGAGCTGTTTTTT. This chain uses TRBV7-2 with TRBJ2-2; D might be TRBD1 (6 bases). The CDR3 extends over 16 amino acids. Trimming took 2 bases from V and 8 from J, leaving 18 bases between them. Germline lookup yields CDR1 SGHTA and CDR2 FQGNSA.